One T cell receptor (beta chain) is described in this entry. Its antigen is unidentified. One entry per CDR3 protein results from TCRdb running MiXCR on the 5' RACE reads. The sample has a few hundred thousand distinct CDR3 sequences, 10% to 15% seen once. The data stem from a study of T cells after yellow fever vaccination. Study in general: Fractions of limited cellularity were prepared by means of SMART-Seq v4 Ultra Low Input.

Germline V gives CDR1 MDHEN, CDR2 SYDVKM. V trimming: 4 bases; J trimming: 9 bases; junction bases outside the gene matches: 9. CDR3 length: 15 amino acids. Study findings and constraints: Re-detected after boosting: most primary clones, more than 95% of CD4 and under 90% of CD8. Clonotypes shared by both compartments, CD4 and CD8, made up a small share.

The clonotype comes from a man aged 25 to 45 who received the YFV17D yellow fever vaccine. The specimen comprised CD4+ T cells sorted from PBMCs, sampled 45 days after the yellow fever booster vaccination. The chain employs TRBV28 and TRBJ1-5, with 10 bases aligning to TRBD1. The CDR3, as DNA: TGTGCCAGCAGTTATAGGACAGGGGGAGTGTTGCCCCAGCATTTT. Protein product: CASSYRTGGVLPQHF.